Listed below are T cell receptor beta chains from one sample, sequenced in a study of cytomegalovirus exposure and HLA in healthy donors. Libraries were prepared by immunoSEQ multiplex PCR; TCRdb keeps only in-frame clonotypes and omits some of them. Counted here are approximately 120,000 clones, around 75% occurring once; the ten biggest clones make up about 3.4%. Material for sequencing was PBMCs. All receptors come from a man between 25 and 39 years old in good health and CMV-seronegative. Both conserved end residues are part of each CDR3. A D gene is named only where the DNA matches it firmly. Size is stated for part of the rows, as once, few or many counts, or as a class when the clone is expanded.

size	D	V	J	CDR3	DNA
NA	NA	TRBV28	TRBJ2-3	CASRYTDTQYF	TGTGCCAGCAGATACACAGATACGCAGTATTTT
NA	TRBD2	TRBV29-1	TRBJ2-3	CSVESSGGDTQYF	TGCAGCGTTGAATCTAGCGGGGGAGATACGCAGTATTTT
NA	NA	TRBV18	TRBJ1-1	CASSRGGNTEAFF	TGTGCCAGCTCCAGGGGTGGGAACACTGAAGCTTTCTTT
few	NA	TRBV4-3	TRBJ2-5	CASSLLRGAAQETQYF	TGCGCCAGCAGCCTTTTACGCGGGGCCGCCCAAGAGACCCAGTACTTC
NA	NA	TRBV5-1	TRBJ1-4	CAGSSSGTLGEKLFF	TGCGCCGGCAGCTCCTCCGGGACATTGGGTGAAAAACTGTTTTTT
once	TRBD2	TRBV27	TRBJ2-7	CASRERREVPYEQYF	TGTGCCAGCCGGGAGCGGCGGGAGGTCCCGTACGAGCAGTACTTC
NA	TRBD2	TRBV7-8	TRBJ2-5	CASSFGLAGSFPQETQYF	TGTGCCAGCAGCTTCGGACTAGCGGGGAGCTTCCCCCAAGAGACCCAGTACTTC
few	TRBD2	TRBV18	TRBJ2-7	CASSPPRLAGAYEQYF	TGTGCCAGCTCACCACCACGTCTAGCGGGGGCCTACGAGCAGTACTTC
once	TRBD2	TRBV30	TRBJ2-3	CAWSLPSGGGTNTQYF	TGTGCCTGGAGTCTGCCTAGCGGGGGGGGGACGAATACGCAGTATTTT
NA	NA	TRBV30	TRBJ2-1	CAWSPSSYNEQFF	TGTGCCTGGAGTCCGAGCTCCTACAATGAGCAGTTCTTC
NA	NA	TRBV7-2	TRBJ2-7	CASSLNRYEQYF	TGTGCCAGCAGCTTAAACAGATACGAGCAGTACTTC
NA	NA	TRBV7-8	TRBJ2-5	CASSLTAGKETQYF	TGTGCCAGCAGCTTGACGGCAGGGAAGGAGACCCAGTACTTC
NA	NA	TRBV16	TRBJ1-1	CASSQLTLAKNTEAFF	TGTGCCAGCAGCCAATTGACATTGGCCAAGAACACTGAAGCTTTCTTT
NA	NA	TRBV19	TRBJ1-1	CASSIDPGSGGTEAFF	TGTGCCAGTAGTATAGATCCAGGGTCGGGGGGCACTGAAGCTTTCTTT
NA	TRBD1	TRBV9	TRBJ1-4	CASSVGWDSGEELFF	TGTGCCAGCAGCGTAGGCTGGGACAGCGGTGAAGAACTGTTTTTT
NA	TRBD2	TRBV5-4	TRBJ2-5	CASLLRGSGRTQETQYF	TGTGCCAGCCTTCTCCGGGGGAGCGGGAGGACCCAAGAGACCCAGTACTTC
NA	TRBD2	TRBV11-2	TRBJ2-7	CASSLSGLAPSYEQYF	TGTGCCAGCAGCCTTAGCGGGCTAGCGCCCAGCTACGAGCAGTACTTC
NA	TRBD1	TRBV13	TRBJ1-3	CASSTYRGPGNTIYF	TGTGCCAGCAGCACCTACAGGGGGCCTGGAAACACCATATATTTT
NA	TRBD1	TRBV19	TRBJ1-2	CASSNRGYYGYTF	TGTGCCAGTAGTAACAGGGGGTACTATGGCTACACCTTC
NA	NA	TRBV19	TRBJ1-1	CASSRGNTEAFF	TGTGCCAGTAGCCGGGGGAACACTGAAGCTTTCTTT
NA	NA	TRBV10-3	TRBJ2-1	CAISEEGGPEQFF	TGTGCCATCAGTGAAGAGGGCGGCCCTGAGCAGTTCTTC
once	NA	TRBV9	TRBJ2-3	CASSVSPRDFPDTQYF	TGTGCCAGCAGCGTAAGCCCTAGAGATTTCCCAGATACGCAGTATTTT
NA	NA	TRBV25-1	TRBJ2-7	CASSDRTEQYF	TGTGCCAGCAGTGACAGGACAGAGCAGTACTTC
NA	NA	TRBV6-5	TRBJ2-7	CASSYGNRAHEQYF	TGTGCCAGCAGTTACGGGAACAGGGCCCACGAGCAGTACTTC
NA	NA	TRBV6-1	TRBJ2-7	CASSEANAASYEQYF	TGTGCCAGCAGTGAAGCTAACGCGGCCTCCTACGAGCAGTACTTC
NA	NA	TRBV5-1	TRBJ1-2	CASSLTPTANYGYTF	TGCGCCAGCAGCTTGACCCCGACAGCTAACTATGGCTACACCTTC
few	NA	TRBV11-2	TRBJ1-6	CASSLDNRANSPLHF	TGTGCCAGCAGCTTAGACAACAGGGCTAATTCACCCCTCCACTTT
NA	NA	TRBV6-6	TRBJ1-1	CASRGGGEAFF	TGTGCCAGCAGGGGGGGAGGGGAGGCTTTCTTT
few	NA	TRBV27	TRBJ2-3	CASTHRASTDTQYF	TGTGCCAGCACCCACAGGGCTAGCACAGATACGCAGTATTTT
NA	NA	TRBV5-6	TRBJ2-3	CASSLGGQPTQYF	TGTGCCAGCAGCTTGGGAGGACAGCCTACGCAGTATTTT
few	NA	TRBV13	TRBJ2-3	CASSPGVGDTQYF	TGTGCCAGCAGCCCGGGGGTGGGAGATACGCAGTATTTT
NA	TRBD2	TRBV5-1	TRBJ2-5	CASSLGLAGVETQYF	TGCGCCAGCAGCCTCGGGCTAGCGGGAGTGGAGACCCAGTACTTC
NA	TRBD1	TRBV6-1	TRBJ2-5	CATSDLTGLQETQYF	TGTGCCACGTCCGACCTGACAGGGCTCCAAGAGACCCAGTACTTC
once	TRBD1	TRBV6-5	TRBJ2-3	CASKTGEEVDTQYF	TGTGCCAGTAAGACAGGGGAAGAGGTAGATACGCAGTATTTT
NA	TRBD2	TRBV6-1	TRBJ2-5	CASSGLLADRGTQYF	TGTGCCAGCAGTGGATTACTAGCGGATAGGGGGACCCAGTACTTC
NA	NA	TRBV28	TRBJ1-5	CASSLVPVFGNQPQHF	TGTGCCAGCAGTTTAGTTCCGGTCTTTGGCAATCAGCCCCAGCATTTT
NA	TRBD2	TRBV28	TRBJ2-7	CASGTSGISYEQYF	TGTGCCAGCGGCACTAGCGGGATCTCCTACGAGCAGTACTTC
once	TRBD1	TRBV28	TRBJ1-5	CAISKWSRDRGLSNQPQHF	TGTGCCATCTCAAAATGGTCCCGGGACAGGGGGCTTAGCAATCAGCCCCAGCATTTT
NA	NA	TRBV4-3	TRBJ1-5	CASSQDLGRNQPQHF	TGCGCCAGCAGCCAAGACTTGGGCCGCAATCAGCCCCAGCATTTT
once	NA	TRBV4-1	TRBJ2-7	CASSSVQVFGNEQYF	TGCGCCAGCAGCTCCGTTCAGGTTTTCGGTAACGAGCAGTACTTC
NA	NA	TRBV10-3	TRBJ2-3	CAISDQGKSTDTQYF	TGTGCCATCAGTGATCAGGGGAAGAGCACAGATACGCAGTATTTT
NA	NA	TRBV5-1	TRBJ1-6	CASNSGDVYSPLHF	TGCGCCAGCAACTCAGGGGATGTGTATTCACCCCTCCACTTT
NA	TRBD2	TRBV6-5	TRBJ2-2	CASGSGGYTGELFF	TGTGCCAGCGGTAGCGGGGGGTACACCGGGGAGCTGTTTTTT
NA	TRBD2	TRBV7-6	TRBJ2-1	CASSPLAGAYNEQFF	TGTGCCAGCAGCCCTCTAGCGGGAGCCTACAATGAGCAGTTCTTC
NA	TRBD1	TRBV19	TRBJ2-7	CASSERQGRFEQYF	TGTGCCAGTAGTGAACGACAGGGACGTTTCGAGCAGTACTTC
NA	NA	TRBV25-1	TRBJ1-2	CASCDSPNYGYTF	TGTGCCAGCTGTGACAGTCCTAACTATGGCTATACCTTC